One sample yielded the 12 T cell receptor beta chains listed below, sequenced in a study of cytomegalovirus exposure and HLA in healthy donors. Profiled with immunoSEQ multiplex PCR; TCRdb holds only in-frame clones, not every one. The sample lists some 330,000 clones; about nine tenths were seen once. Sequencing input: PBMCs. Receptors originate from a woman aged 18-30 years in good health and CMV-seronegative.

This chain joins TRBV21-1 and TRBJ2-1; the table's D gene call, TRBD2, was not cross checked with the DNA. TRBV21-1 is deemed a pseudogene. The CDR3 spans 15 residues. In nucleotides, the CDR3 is TGTGCCAGCAGCTCCCGACTAGCGGGGGGAAATGAGCAGTTCTTC. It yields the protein CASSSRLAGGNEQFF.

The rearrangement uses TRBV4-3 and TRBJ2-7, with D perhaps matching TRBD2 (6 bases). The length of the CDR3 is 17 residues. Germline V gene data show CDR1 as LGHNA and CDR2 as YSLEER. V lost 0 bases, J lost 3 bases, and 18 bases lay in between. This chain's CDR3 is CASSQDPTPGGNYEQYF. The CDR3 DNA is TGCGCCAGCAGCCAAGATCCCACCCCCGGGGGAAACTACGAGCAGTACTTC.

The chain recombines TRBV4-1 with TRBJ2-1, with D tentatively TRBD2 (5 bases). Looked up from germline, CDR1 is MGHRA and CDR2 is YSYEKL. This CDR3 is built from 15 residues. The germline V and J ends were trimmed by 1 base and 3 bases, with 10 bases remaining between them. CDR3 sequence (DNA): TGCGCCAGCAGCCAAGGGCTAGCCGTCTACAATGAGCAGTTCTTC. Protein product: CASSQGLAVYNEQFF.

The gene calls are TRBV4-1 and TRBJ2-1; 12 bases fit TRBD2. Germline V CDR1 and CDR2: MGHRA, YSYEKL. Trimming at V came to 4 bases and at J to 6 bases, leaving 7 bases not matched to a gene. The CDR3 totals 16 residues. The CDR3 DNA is TGCGCCAGCAGCCGGACTAGCGGGGTGTCTTCCAATGAGCAGTTCTTC. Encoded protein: CASSRTSGVSSNEQFF.

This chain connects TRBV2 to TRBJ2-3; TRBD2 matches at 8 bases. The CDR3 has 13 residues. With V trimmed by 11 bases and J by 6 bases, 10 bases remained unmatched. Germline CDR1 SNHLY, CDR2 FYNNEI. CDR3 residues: CAVGAGGLDTQYF. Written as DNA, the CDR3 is TGTGCCGTCGGGGCGGGAGGATTGGATACGCAGTATTTT.

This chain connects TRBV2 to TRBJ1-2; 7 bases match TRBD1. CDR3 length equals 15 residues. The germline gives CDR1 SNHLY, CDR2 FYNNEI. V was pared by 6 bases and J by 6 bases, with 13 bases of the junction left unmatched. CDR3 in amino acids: CASRVPGGTGHGYTF. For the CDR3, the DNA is TGTGCCAGCAGAGTCCCAGGGGGGACGGGCCATGGCTACACCTTC.

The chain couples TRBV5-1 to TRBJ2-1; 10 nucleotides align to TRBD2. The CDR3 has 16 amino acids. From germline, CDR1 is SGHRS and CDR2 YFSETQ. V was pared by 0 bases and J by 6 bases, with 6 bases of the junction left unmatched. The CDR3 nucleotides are TGCGCCAGCAGCTTGGCCGGACTAGCGGATCCCAATGAGCAGTTCTTC. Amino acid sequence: CASSLAGLADPNEQFF.

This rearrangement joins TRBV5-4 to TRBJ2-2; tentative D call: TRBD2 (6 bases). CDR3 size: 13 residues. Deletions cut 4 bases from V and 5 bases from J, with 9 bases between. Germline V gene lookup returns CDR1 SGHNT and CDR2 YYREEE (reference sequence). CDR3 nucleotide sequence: TGTGCCAGCAGCCGAAGCGGGACCGGGGAGCTGTTTTTT. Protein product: CASSRSGTGELFF.

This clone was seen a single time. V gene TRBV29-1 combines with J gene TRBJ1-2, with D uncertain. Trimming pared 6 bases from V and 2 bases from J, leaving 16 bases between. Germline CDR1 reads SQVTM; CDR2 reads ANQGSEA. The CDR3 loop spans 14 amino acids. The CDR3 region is CSVDDNVQNYGYTF. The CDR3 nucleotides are TGCAGCGTAGACGACAACGTTCAGAACTATGGCTACACCTTC.

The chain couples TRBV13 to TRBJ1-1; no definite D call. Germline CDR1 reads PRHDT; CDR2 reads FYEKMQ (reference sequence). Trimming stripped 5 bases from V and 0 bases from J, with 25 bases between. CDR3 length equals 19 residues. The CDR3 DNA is TGTGCCAGCAGCCCAGACAACCTTCCTAATACCTACATGAACACTGAAGCTTTCTTT. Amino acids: CASSPDNLPNTYMNTEAFF.

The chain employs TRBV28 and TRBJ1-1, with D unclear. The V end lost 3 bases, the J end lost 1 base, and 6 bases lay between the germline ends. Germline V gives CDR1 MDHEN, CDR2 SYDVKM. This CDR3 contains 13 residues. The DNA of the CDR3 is TGTGCCAGCAGTTTGGGCAGGAACACTGAAGCTTTCTTT. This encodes CASSLGRNTEAFF.

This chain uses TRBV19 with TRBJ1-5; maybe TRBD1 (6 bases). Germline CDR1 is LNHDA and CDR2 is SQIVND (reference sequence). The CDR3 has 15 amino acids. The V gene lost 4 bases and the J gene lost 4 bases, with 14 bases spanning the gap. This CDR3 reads CASSTTRGGNQPQHF. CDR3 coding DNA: TGTGCCAGTAGTACTACCAGGGGAGGGAATCAGCCCCAGCATTTT. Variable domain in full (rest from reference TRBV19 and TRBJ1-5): DGGITQSPKYLFRKEGQNVTLSCEQNLNHDAMYWYRQDPGQGLRLIYYSQIVNDFQKGDIAEGYSVSREKKESFPLTVTSAQKNPTAFYLCASSTTRGGNQPQHFGDGTRLSIL.